This T cell receptor beta chain was obtained from a study of T and B cells in COVID-19 patients. Study conclusions and caveats: Early severe-case samples and blood from mildly ill patients during symptoms were in short supply. Active COVID-19 showed highly clonal TRB repertoires; recovery showed diversity and richness above healthy donors.

TRB rearrangements were amplified by multiplex PCR with BIOMED2 TRB-A/B primers. TCRdb itself ran the multiplex PCR reads through MiXCR, one entry per CDR3 protein. The sample carries about 9,400 distinct CDR3 sequences, 31% recorded once. CDR1 and CDR2 from the germline V gene are GTSNPN and SVGIG (reference sequence). The CDR3 has 12 residues. V gave up 4 bases and J gave up 8 bases, with 14 bases separating them. As for this clonotype: The antigen is unknown.

TRB was amplified from about 250-500 ng of blood genomic DNA. Sample: blood. This TCR was sampled from a human donor who had recovered from COVID-19. V and J are TRBV30 and TRBJ1-2; D gene unclear. The CDR3 loop reads CAWNSRSIGYTF. In DNA, the CDR3 is TGTGCCTGGAACAGCAGATCTATCGGCTACACCTTC.